Sequencing of this T cell receptor beta chain was carried out in a study of graft-versus-host responses after intestinal transplantation. Study as a whole: Following induction with anti-thymocyte globulin, all recipients were given tacrolimus and steroids for two to four years.

A note on this clone: Its antigen is currently unknown.

Here immunoSEQ multiplex PCR was the method, and the copy in TCRdb shows in-frame clones only, minus some. This sample has about 100,000 clones, with 80% to 95% found just once. V shed 5 bases and J shed 5 bases, with 9 bases lying between them. CDR1 MNHEY and CDR2 SVGAGI come from the germline V gene. CDR3 length equals 12 residues. Regarding the study as a whole: Recipient-marrow GvH clones were detected, some having first appeared in ileum or blood. There was an association between peak levels of circulating GvH clones and early post-transplant HvG declines. High graft-versus-host to host-versus-graft clonal ratios were seen in allografts of patients with graft-donor T cell macrochimerism.

V and J are TRBV6-5 and TRBJ2-5; D unresolved. The specimen was unstimulated CD8+ T cells sorted from spleen or lymph node cells, collected before intestinal transplant. This TCR was recovered from a human donor who received an intestinal transplant. The DNA for the CDR3 is TGTGCCAGCAGTGCCGGTTGGGAGACCCAGTACTTC. Translation gives CASSAGWETQYF.